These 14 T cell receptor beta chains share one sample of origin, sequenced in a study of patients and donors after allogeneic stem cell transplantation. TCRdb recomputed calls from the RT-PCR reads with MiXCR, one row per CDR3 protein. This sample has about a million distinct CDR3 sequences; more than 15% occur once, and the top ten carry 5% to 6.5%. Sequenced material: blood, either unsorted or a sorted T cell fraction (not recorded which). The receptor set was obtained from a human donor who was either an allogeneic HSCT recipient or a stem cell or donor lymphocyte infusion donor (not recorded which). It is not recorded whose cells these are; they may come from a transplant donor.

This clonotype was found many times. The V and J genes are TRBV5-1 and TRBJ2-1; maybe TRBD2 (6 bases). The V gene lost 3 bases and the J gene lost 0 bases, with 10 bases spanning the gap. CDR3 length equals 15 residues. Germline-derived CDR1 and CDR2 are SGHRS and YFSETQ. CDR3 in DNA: TGCGCCAGCAGCTCCTCTAGCGACTCCTACAATGAGCAGTTCTTC. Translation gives CASSSSSDSYNEQFF.

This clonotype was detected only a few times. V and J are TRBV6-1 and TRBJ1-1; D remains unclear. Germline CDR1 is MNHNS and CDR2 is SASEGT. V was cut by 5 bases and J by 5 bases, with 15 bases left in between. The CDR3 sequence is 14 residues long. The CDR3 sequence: CASSRRAKRTEAFF. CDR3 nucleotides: TGTGCCAGCAGTAGGAGGGCTAAGAGGACTGAAGCTTTCTTT.

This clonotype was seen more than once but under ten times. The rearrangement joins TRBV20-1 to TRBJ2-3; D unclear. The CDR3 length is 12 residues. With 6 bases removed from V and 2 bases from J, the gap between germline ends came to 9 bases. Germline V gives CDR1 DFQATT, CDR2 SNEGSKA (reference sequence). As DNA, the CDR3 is TGCAGTGCCCGCCTTATCACAGATACGCAGTATTTT. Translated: CSARLITDTQYF.

The CDR3 loop is CASSLAPGLDGYTF. CDR3 DNA sequence: TGCGCCAGCAGCTTGGCCCCGGGGCTGGACGGCTACACCTTC. The V call is TRBV5-1, the J call TRBJ1-2, with D possibly TRBD1 on 5 matching bases. This CDR3 contains 14 residues. V shed 0 bases and J shed 8 bases, with 14 bases lying between them. The germline V gene encodes CDR1 SGHRS and CDR2 YFSETQ.

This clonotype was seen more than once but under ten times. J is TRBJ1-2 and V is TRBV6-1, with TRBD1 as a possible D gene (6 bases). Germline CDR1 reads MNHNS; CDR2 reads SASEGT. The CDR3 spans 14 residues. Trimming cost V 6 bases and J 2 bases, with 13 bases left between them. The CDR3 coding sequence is TGTGCCAGCAGACGTATACAGGGCAACTATGGCTACACCTTC. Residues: CASRRIQGNYGYTF.

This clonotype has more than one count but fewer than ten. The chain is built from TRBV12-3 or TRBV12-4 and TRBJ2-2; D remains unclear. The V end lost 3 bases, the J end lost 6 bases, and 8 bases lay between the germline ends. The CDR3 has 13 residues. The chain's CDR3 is CASSFKGPGELFF. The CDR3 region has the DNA TGTGCCAGCAGTTTTAAAGGGCCCGGGGAGCTGTTTTTT.

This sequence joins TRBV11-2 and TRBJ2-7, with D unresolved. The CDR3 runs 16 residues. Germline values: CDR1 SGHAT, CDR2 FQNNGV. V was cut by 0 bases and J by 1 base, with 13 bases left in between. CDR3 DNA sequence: TGTGCCAGCAGCTTAGATGGTACTCACTTATCCTACGAGCAGTACTTC. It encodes CASSLDGTHLSYEQYF.

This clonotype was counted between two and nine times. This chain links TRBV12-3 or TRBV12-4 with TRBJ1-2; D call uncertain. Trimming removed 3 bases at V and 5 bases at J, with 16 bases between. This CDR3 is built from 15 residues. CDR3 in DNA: TGTGCCAGCAGTTTCGGTGGAACAACCGTATATGGCTACACCTTC. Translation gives CASSFGGTTVYGYTF.

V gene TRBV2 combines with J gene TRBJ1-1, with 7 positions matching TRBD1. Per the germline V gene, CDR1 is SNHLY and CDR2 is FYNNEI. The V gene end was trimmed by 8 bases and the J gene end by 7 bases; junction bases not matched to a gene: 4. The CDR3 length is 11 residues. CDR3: CASEGAFEAFF. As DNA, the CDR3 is TGTGCCAGCGAGGGGGCCTTTGAAGCTTTCTTT.

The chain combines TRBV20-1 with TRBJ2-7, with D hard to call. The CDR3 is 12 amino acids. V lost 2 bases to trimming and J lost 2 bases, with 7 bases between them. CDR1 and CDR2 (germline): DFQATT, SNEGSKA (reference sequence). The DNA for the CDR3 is TGCAGTGCTAGACAGGCCGCCTACGAGCAGTACTTC. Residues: CSARQAAYEQYF.

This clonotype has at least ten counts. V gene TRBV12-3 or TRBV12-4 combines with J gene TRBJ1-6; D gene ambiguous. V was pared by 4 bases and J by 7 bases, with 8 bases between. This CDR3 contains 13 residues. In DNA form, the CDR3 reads TGTGCCAGCAGTTGGGGAGGAAATTCACCCCTCCACTTT. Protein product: CASSWGGNSPLHF.

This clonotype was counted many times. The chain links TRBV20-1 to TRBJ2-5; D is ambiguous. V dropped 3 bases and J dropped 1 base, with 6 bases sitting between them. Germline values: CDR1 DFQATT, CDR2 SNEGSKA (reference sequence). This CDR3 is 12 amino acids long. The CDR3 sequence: CSASHTQETQYF. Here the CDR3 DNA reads TGCAGTGCTAGTCACACCCAAGAGACCCAGTACTTC.

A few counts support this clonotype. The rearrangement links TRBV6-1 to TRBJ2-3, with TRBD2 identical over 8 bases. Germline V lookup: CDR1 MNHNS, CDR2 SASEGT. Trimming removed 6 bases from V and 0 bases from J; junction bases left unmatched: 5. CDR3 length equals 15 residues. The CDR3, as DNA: TGTGCCAGCAGACGTAGCGGGGTAAGCACAGATACGCAGTATTTT. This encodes CASRRSGVSTDTQYF.

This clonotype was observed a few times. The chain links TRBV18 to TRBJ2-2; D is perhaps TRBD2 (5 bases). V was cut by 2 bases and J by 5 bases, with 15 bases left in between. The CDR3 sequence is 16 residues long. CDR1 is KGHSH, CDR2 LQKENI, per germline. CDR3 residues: CASSPSGARGTGELFF. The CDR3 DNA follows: TGTGCCAGCTCACCATCAGGAGCGCGAGGGACCGGGGAGCTGTTTTTT.